This T cell receptor (beta chain) was found in a study of T cell responses to AZD1222 COVID-19 vaccine. Study-wide findings and caveats: Only 5 or 6 AZD1222 recipients were seropositive at baseline. Clonal diversity was possibly underestimated, and white British individuals and females predominated among donors. Spike-specific TCR breadth and depth rose after two AZD1222 doses. Nearly half of spike-specific TCRs reportedly go after variant regions that carry no mutations.

Comment on this clone: Antigen: not known.

This CDR3 has 16 amino acids. Germline values: CDR1 SGHTA, CDR2 FQGTGA. V was pared by 5 bases and J by 0 bases, with 11 bases between. Clones were sequenced by immunoSEQ multiplex PCR, and TCRdb holds only the in-frame ones, with some missing. The sample lists just under 90,000 clones, 70% to 90% occurring once. The J gene is TRBJ2-6, the V gene TRBV7-3; D uncertain. The clonotype comes from an adult who received the AZD1222 COVID-19 vaccine. The sample was peripheral blood, taken 28 days after the second AZD1222 dose. The CDR3 DNA follows: TGTGCCAGCAGCAAGGGCCCAACCTCTGGGGCCAACGTCCTGACTTTC. Protein sequence: CASSKGPTSGANVLTF.